What follows are 10 T cell receptor beta chains derived from one specimen sequenced in a study of blood T cell repertoires in COVID-19. Clones were sequenced by immunoSEQ multiplex PCR, and TCRdb holds only the in-frame ones, with some missing. This sample has over 100,000 clones, with 60% to 80% found just once. The specimen was peripheral blood. These receptors originate from a woman aged 65 to 85 with acute or convalescent COVID-19.

This sequence joins TRBV5-6 and TRBJ2-7; TRBD2 matches at 11 bases. This CDR3 region has 16 residues. Germline V lookup: CDR1 SGHDT, CDR2 YYEEEE. V trimming: 2 bases; J trimming: 3 bases; junction bases outside the gene matches: 7. The chain's CDR3 is CASSFSGTSGYYEQYF. In DNA, the CDR3 is TGTGCCAGCAGCTTTTCCGGGACTAGCGGATACTACGAGCAGTACTTC.

This CDR3 reads CASSSTGTGLGEQYF. The CDR3 bases are TGTGCCAGCAGCTCAACCGGGACAGGGTTGGGCGAGCAGTACTTC. The rearrangement joins TRBV5-4 to TRBJ2-7; 9 nucleotides align to TRBD1. Trimming removed 3 bases from V and 6 bases from J; junction bases left unmatched: 10. The CDR3 is made up of 15 amino acids. Per the germline V gene, CDR1 is SGHNT and CDR2 is YYREEE (reference sequence).

This chain joins TRBV25-1 and TRBJ2-2, with a possible D match to TRBD2 (5 bases). The CDR3 totals 17 residues. The ends were cut back, 2 bases at V and 2 bases at J, with 15 bases in the middle. Germline CDR1 MGHDK, CDR2 SYGVNS. The CDR3 DNA follows: TGTGCCAGCAGTGAAGAGGGTGCAGGTGGAAACACCGGGGAGCTGTTTTTT. Its translation is CASSEEGAGGNTGELFF.

This chain connects TRBV7-6 to TRBJ2-2; 7 bases line up with TRBD1. With V trimmed by 5 bases and J by 0 bases, 9 bases remained unmatched. CDR3 length equals 17 residues. Germline V gives CDR1 SGHVS, CDR2 FNYEAQ. The CDR3 is CASSPRTGPANTGELFF. CDR3 bases: TGTGCCAGCAGCCCCAGGACAGGACCCGCGAACACCGGGGAGCTGTTTTTT.

The genes are TRBV18 and TRBJ2-4; TRBD2 aligns across 8 bases. CDR3 size: 16 residues. V dropped 6 bases and J dropped 3; count of bases not matched to a gene: 10. CDR1 KGHSH and CDR2 LQKENI come from the germline V gene. The DNA of the CDR3 is TGTGCCAGCTCGTCTACTAGCGGCCAGGGCAAAAACATTCAGTACTTC. As protein: CASSSTSGQGKNIQYF.

The J gene is TRBJ2-3, the V gene TRBV7-3, with a weak D call TRBD1 (5 bases). CDR1 and CDR2 (germline): SGHTA, FQGTGA. The length of the CDR3 is 15 residues. V lost 0 bases, J lost 1 base, and 8 bases lay in between. The CDR3 region has the DNA TGTGCCAGCAGCTTAACAGGGGCAGGCACAGATACGCAGTATTTT. The encoded protein is CASSLTGAGTDTQYF.

The chain recombines TRBV5-4 with TRBJ2-7, with 7 bases lining up with TRBD2. The germline V gene has CDR1 SGHNT and CDR2 YYREEE (reference sequence). Germline trimming cut 0 bases from V and 7 bases from J; bases unmatched to any gene: 7. The CDR3 has 14 amino acids. CDR3: CASSLDLARGEQYF. The CDR3 nucleotides are TGTGCCAGCAGCTTGGACCTAGCGCGGGGGGAGCAGTACTTC.

The V and J genes are TRBV9 and TRBJ1-2; no clear D gene. The V gene's germline CDR1 is SGDLS and CDR2 YYNGEE. This CDR3 contains 11 residues. Trimming shortened V by 3 bases and J by 9 bases, and 9 bases separated the two germline ends. This CDR3 reads CASSGYGRYTF. CDR3 DNA sequence: TGTGCCAGCAGCGGATATGGCCGCTACACCTTC. The full variable domain, rest sourced from reference TRBV9 and TRBJ1-2, is DSGVTQTPKHLITATGQRVTLRCSPRSGDLSVYWYQQSLDQGLQFLIQYYNGEERAKGNILERFSAQQFPDLHSELNLSSLELGDSALYFCASSGYGRYTFGSGTRLTVV.

The chain combines TRBV28 with TRBJ1-6, with D possibly being TRBD1 (5 bases). This CDR3 has 15 amino acids. V shed 6 bases and J shed 4 bases, with 13 bases lying between them. From germline, CDR1 is MDHEN and CDR2 SYDVKM. CDR3 sequence: CASSKRGTYNSPLHF. CDR3 bases: TGTGCCAGCAGCAAAAGGGGTACTTATAATTCACCCCTCCACTTT. The full variable domain, completed using reference TRBV28 and TRBJ1-6, is DVKVTQSSRYLVKRTGEKVFLECVQDMDHENMFWYRQDPGLGLRLIYFSYDVKMKEKGDIPEGYSVSREKKERFSLILESASTNQTSMYLCASSKRGTYNSPLHFGNGTRLTVT.

This sequence joins TRBV4-1 and TRBJ2-7; TRBD1 matches at 10 bases. Germline assignment: CDR1 MGHRA and CDR2 YSYEKL. V trimming: 3 bases; J trimming: 0 bases; junction bases outside the gene matches: 2. The CDR3 extends over 15 amino acids. CDR3 DNA sequence: TGCGCCAGCAGCCACTGGACAGGGGGCTCCTACGAGCAGTACTTC. Translating it yields CASSHWTGGSYEQYF.